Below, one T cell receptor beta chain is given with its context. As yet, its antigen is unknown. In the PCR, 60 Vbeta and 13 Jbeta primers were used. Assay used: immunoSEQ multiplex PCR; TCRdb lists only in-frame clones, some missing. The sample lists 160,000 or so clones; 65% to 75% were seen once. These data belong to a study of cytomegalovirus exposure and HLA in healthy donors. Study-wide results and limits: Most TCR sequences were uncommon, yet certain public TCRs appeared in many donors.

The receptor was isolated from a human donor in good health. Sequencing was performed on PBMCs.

The CDR3 DNA sequence: TGCGCCAGCAGTGAGTCGCAGGGAGGTTGTAAAACTGAAGCTTTCTTT. Protein: CASSESQGGCKTEAFF. The chain has TRBV10-1 and TRBJ1-1; D is possibly TRBD1 (5 bases). Germline CDR1 reads WNHNN; CDR2 reads SYGVQD (reference sequence). The CDR3 is made up of 16 amino acids. Between the trimmed V and J ends, which lost 0 bases and 5 bases, there was a span of 16 bases.